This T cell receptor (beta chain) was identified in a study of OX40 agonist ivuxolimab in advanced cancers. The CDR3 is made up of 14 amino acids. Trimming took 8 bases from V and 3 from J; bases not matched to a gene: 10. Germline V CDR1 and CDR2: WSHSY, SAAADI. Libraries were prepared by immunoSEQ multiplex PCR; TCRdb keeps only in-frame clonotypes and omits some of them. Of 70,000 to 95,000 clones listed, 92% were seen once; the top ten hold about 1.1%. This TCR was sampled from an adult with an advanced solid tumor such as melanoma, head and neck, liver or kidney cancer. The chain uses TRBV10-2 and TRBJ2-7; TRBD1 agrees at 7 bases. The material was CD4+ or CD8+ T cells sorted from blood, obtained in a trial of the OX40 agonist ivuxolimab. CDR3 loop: CASAQGQIFYEQYF. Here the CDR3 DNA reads TGCGCCAGCGCCCAGGGACAGATATTCTACGAGCAGTACTTC.